This T cell receptor beta chain was identified during a study of CD8 T cells in Susac syndrome. Isolation of CD8+ and CD4+ T cells was performed negatively, whereas enrichment of TEMRA cells was done by FACS. There are 14 residues in the CDR3. V lost 5 bases to trimming and J lost 6 bases; unmatched junction nucleotides: 6. Per the germline V gene, CDR1 is SGHRS and CDR2 is YFSETQ. Random hexamers were used to reverse transcribe roughly 0.45 to 1 ug of RNA. TCRdb reanalysed the immunoSEQ multiplex PCR reads using MiXCR and keeps one entry per CDR3 protein. The profile shows under 300,000 distinct CDR3 sequences, less than 96% of them singletons. Only one count was recorded for this clonotype.

This chain uses TRBV5-1 with TRBJ2-1; 9 nucleotides line up with TRBD2. The sequence was obtained from a human donor with Susac syndrome. The sequenced sample consisted of CD4+ T cells from PBMCs. CDR3 coding DNA: TGCGCCAGCAGGGGACTAGCTGGTGTCAATGAGCAGTTCTTC. Translated, it gives CASRGLAGVNEQFF.